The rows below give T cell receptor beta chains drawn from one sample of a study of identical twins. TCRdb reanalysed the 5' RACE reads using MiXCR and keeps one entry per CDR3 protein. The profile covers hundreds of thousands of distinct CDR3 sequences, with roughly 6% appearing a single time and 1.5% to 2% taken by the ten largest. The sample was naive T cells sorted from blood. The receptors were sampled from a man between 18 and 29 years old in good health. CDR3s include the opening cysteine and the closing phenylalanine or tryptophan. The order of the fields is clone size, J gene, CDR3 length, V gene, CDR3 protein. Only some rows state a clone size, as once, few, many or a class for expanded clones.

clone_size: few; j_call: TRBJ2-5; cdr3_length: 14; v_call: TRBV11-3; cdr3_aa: CASSPGSLRETQYF
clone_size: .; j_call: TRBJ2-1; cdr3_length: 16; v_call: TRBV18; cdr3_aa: CASSLMTGGNDNEQFF
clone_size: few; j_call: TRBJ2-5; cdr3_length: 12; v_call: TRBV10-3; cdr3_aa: CAAGPSGETQYF
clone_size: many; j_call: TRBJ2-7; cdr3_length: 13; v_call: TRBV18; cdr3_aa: CASSPGLSNEQYF
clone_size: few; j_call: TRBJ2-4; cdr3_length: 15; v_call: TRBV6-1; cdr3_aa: CASSEDRDRIDIQYF
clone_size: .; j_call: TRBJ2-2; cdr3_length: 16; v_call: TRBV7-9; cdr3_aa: CASSLMSSGPAGELFF
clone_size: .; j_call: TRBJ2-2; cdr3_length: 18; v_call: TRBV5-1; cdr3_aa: CASSLVLAGVDHTGELFF
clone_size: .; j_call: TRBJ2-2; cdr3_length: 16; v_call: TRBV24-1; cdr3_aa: CATSDLSRGDTGELFF
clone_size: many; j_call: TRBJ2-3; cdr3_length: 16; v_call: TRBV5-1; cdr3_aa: CASSYEAGGITDTQYF
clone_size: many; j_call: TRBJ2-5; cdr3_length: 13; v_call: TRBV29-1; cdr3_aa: CSAGQGPKETQYF
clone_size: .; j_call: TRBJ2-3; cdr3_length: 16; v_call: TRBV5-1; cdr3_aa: CASSFSPKSRTDTQYF
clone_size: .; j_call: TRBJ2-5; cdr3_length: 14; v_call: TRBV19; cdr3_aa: CASSRASGKETQYF
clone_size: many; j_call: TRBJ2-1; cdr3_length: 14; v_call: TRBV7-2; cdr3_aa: CASSLDGRRDEQFF
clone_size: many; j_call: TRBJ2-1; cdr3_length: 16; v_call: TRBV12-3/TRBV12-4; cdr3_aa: CASTPYGESSYNEQFF
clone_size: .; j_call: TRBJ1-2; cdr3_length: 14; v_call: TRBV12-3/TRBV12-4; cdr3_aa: CASSLQNLNYGYTF
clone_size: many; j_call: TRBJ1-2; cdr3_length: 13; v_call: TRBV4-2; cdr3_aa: CASSQLETGGYTF
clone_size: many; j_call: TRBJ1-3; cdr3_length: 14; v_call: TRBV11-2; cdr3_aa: CASSSGWDGNTIYF
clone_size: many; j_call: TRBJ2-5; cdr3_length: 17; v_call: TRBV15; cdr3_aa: CATSRDRVAGNQETQYF
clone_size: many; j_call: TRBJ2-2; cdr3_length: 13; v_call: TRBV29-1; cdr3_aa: CSVAKSGTGELFF
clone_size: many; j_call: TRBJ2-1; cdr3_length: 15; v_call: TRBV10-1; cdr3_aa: CASSEGTSVYNEQFF
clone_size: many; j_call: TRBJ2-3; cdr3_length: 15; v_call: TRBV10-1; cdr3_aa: CASSEEPGSTDTQYF
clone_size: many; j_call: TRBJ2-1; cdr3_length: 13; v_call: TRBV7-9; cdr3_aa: CASSLASTHEQFF
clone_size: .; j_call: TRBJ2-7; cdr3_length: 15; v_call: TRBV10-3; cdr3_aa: CAVRIPGTESYEQYF
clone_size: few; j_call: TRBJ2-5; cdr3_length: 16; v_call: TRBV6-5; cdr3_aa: CANSYFGTGSGETQYF
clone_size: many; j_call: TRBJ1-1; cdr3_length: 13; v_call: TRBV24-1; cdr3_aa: CATSDLSGNEAFF
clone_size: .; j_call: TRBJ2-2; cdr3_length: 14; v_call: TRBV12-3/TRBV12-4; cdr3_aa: CASRLQRPTGELFF
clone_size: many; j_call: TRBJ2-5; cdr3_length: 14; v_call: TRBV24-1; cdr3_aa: CATSDSTGLETQYF
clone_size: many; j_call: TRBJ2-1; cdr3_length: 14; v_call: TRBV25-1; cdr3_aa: CASNGAGGPHEQFF
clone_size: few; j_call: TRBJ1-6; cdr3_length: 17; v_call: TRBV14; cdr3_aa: CASSQVRQLSYNSPLHF
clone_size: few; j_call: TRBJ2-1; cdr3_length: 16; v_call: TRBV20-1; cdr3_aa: CSARPPAGGTYNEQFF
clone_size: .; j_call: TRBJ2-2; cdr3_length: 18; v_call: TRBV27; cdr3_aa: CASSLRSGREEGAGELFF
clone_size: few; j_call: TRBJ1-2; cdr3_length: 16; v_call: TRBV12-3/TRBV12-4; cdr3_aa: CASSLTPGTPDYGYTF
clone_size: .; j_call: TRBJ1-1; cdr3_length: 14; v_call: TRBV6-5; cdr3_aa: CASSFSRGRTEAFF
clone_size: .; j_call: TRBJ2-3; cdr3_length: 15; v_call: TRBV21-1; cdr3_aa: CASSSRIPHPDTQYF
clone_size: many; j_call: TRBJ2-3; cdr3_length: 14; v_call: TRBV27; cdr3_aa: CASIRGYDGGTQYF
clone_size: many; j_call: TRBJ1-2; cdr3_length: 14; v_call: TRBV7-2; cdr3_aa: CASRPGQGLSGYTF
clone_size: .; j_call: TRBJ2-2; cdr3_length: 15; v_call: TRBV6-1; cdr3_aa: CASSLRQEITGELFF
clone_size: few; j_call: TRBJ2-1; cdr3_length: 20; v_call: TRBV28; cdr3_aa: CASSNPLGLATRHSYNEQFF
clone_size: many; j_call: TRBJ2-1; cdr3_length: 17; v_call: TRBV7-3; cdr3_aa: CASSLLRPGQGLNEQFF
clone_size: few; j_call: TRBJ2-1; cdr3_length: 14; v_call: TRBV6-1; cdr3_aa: CASRPGTGFNEQFF
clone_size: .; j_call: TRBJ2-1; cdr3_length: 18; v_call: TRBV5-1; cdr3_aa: CASSLVPEIGTRRVGQFF
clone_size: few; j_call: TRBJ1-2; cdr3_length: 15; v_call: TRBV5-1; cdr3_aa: CASSSSGQQSYGYTF
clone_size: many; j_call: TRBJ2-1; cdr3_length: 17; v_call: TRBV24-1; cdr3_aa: CATSDSGTASSYNEQFF
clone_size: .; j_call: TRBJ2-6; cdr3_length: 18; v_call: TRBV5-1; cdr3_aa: CASSLGTGGHSGANVLTF
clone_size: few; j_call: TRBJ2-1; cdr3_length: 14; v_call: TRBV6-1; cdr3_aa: CASKLGQGGNEQFF
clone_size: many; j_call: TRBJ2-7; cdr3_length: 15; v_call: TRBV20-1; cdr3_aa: CSARGPGTGSHEQYF
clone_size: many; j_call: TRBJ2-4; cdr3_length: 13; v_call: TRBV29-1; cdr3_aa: CSVSLAAKNIQYF
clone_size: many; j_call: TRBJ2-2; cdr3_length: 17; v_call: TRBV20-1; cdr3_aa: CSARRRGVRSNTGELFF
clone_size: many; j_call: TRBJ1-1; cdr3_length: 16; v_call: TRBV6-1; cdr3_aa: CASSAAVPGVNTEAFF
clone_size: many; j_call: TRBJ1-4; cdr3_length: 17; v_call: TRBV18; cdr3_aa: CASSPVVRTARNEKLFF
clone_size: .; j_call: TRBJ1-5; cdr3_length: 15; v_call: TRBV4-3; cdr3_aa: CASSQVRRDNQPQHF
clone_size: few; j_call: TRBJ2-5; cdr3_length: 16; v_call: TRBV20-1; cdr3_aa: CSARAGLAGNQETQYF
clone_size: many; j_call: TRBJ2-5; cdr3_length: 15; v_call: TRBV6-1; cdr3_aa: CASSRGTSGAETQYF